A single sample is the source of the 25 T cell receptor beta chains below, sequenced in a study of cytomegalovirus exposure and HLA in healthy donors (dated by TCRdb to about 2017). Libraries were constructed by the immunoSEQ multiplex PCR assay. For the multiplex PCR, a mixture combining 60 forward primers for TCR Vbeta segments and 13 reverse primers for TCR Jbeta segments was used. Held by TCRdb, this immuneACCESS table contains in-frame sequences only and omits some clones. Under half of the omission traces to an unresolved V gene where checked; the cause of the rest is unknown. The sample contains roughly 200,000 clones, 83% of them found a single time. The ten largest clones represent 1.5% to 2% of the sample. The sequenced sample consisted of PBMCs. The receptors here all came from a man aged 50-60 years in good health and CMV-seronegative.

V gene TRBV6-1 combines with J gene TRBJ1-2; D unclear. Germline CDR1 and CDR2: MNHNS and SASEGT. There are 12 residues in the CDR3. V was trimmed by 8 bases and J by 7 bases, leaving 14 bases between them. The CDR3 nucleotides read TGTGCCAGCTCCGAGAGGGTGGGTGGCTACACCTTC. Protein: CASSERVGGYTF.

A note on this clone: In the same sample, other DNA sequences code for this CDR3. The chain uses TRBV7-2 and TRBJ1-5; 7 nucleotides match TRBD1. V lost 5 bases to trimming and J lost 4 bases; unmatched junction nucleotides: 2. CDR1 SGHTA and CDR2 FQGNSA come from the germline V gene. This CDR3 is built from 13 residues. This CDR3 reads CASSPQGNQPQHF. The CDR3 DNA sequence: TGTGCCAGCAGCCCACAGGGGAATCAGCCCCAGCATTTT.

The gene calls are TRBV4-2 and TRBJ2-5; 9 nucleotides align to TRBD2. Per the germline V gene, CDR1 is LGHNA and CDR2 is YNFKEQ. The V and J ends lost 2 bases and 1 base, in that order; junction bases with no gene match: 8. This CDR3 contains 17 residues. The CDR3 DNA is TGTGCCAGCAGCCAAAGAGGGCTAGCGGGGTCCCAAGAGACCCAGTACTTC. Its translation is CASSQRGLAGSQETQYF.

The V call is TRBV4-3, the J call TRBJ1-3; D remains unclear. V was trimmed by 0 bases and J by 6 bases, leaving 12 bases between them. The CDR3 covers 15 residues. Germline V gene data show CDR1 as LGHNA and CDR2 as YSLEER. The CDR3 coding sequence is TGCGCCAGCAGCCAAGACGTTCGCAGCGTAAACACCATATATTTT. This codes for CASSQDVRSVNTIYF.

The chain has TRBV2 and TRBJ1-6; a weak D match, TRBD1 (5 bases). In germline, CDR1 is SNHLY, CDR2 FYNNEI. This CDR3 has 15 residues. Trimming left V 7 bases short and J 5 bases short, with 15 bases between. CDR3: CASKTAGPNNSPLHF. CDR3 coding DNA: TGTGCCAGCAAGACGGCAGGGCCGAATAATTCACCCCTCCACTTT.

This clone was seen only once. The chain couples TRBV18 to TRBJ2-5, with D perhaps TRBD2 (5 bases). The CDR3 runs to 16 residues. Trimming removed 0 bases from V and 1 base from J, with 12 bases in between. Germline CDR1 reads KGHSH; CDR2 reads LQKENI. CDR3 coding DNA: TGTGCCAGCTCACCACCGCTCGGCCGGGGCCAAGAGACCCAGTACTTC. Its translation: CASSPPLGRGQETQYF.

The chain has TRBV6-6 and TRBJ1-3, with unresolved D. Germline assignment: CDR1 MNHNY and CDR2 SVGAGI (reference sequence). Trimming removed 2 bases at V and 0 bases at J, with 8 bases between. The CDR3 runs 15 residues. The CDR3 reads CASSYGGGSGNTIYF. CDR3 coding DNA: TGTGCCAGCAGTTACGGCGGAGGCTCTGGAAACACCATATATTTT.

The genes are TRBV10-3 and TRBJ2-7; 12 bases align to TRBD2. The J segment lost 4 bases and the V segment lost 3 bases, leaving 7 bases of the junction unmatched. This CDR3 region has 16 residues. The germline CDR1 and CDR2 sequences are ENHRY and SYGVKD. The CDR3 DNA follows: TGTGCCATCAGTGATCGCACTAGCGGGAGGATGTACGAGCAGTACTTC. It translates to CAISDRTSGRMYEQYF.

This clone was counted once. The chain couples TRBV7-2 to TRBJ2-1; perhaps TRBD2 as D (7 bases). V dropped 2 bases and J dropped 9 bases, with 20 bases sitting between them. Germline V lookup: CDR1 SGHTA, CDR2 FQGNSA. The CDR3 sequence is 16 residues long. In nucleotides, the CDR3 is TGTGCCAGCAGCTTAAGGGGGGGCCCCCCCCTGGGTGAGCAGTTCTTC. Protein: CASSLRGGPPLGEQFF.

This clone has more than one count but fewer than ten. V and J are TRBV7-8 and TRBJ2-7; 9 bases match TRBD1. This CDR3 is built from 15 residues. Looked up from germline, CDR1 is SGHVS and CDR2 is FQNEAQ. Germline trimming cut 5 bases from V and 2 bases from J; bases unmatched to any gene: 7. In DNA form, the CDR3 reads TGTGCCAGCAGCCCTTATAGACAGGGGGCCTACGAGCAGTACTTC. This translates into CASSPYRQGAYEQYF.

The chain joins TRBV5-1 to TRBJ1-2; tentative D call: TRBD1 (5 bases). V lost 2 bases, J lost 6 bases, and 8 bases lay in between. The length of the CDR3 is 12 residues. Germline CDR1 and CDR2: SGHRS and YFSETQ. This chain's CDR3 is CASSFQGDGYTF. The CDR3 coding sequence is TGCGCCAGCAGCTTCCAGGGCGATGGCTACACCTTC.

The rearrangement links TRBV4-1 to TRBJ2-7; D may be TRBD2 (6 bases). The CDR3 runs to 11 residues. Germline V gives CDR1 MGHRA, CDR2 YSYEKL. CDR3 amino acids: CARGERYEQYF. The CDR3 DNA reads TGCGCACGCGGGGAGCGATACGAGCAGTACTTC.

This chain connects TRBV28 to TRBJ1-2, with a weak D call TRBD1 (5 bases). This CDR3 is built from 11 residues. Germline CDR1 is MDHEN and CDR2 is SYDVKM. Trimming cost V 8 bases and J 2 bases, with 6 bases left between them. The CDR3 region has the DNA TGTGCCAGCGGGGGGAACTATGGCTACACCTTC. Translated, it gives CASGGNYGYTF.

The CDR3 bases are TGTGCCAGCAGCTTTCGGGACAGGGGCGATGAAGCTTTCTTT. Protein sequence: CASSFRDRGDEAFF. The chain uses TRBV11-2 and TRBJ1-1; 10 nucleotides line up with TRBD1. The CDR3 totals 14 residues. CDR1 is SGHAT and CDR2 is FQNNGV in the germline V gene. V lost 3 bases and J lost 7; bases outside the gene matches: 5.

The rearrangement uses TRBV6-5 and TRBJ2-1; 10 bases are shared with TRBD2. The CDR3 has 15 residues. Germline CDR1 MNHEY, CDR2 SVGAGI. V lost 6 bases, J lost 5 bases, and 7 bases stayed unmatched. In DNA form, the CDR3 reads TGTGCCAGCAGAGACCTAGCGGGGGCCAACAATGAGCAGTTCTTC. This encodes CASRDLAGANNEQFF.

The chain recombines TRBV19 with TRBJ2-1, with TRBD2 identical over 9 bases. The CDR3 has 17 residues. Per the germline V gene, CDR1 is LNHDA and CDR2 is SQIVND (reference sequence). Trimming cost V 1 base and J 9 bases; bases outside gene matches: 13. This CDR3 reads CASSIAVASGKGSEQFF. CDR3 nucleotide sequence: TGTGCCAGTAGTATAGCGGTGGCTAGCGGGAAAGGGAGTGAGCAGTTCTTC.

This clone appeared a single time. This chain uses TRBV5-1 with TRBJ2-5; the D is unclear. V was clipped by 0 bases and J by 7 bases, with 13 bases between them. This CDR3 contains 14 residues. The germline V gene has CDR1 SGHRS and CDR2 YFSETQ. The CDR3 sequence: CASSLAQVRVTQYF. As DNA, the CDR3 is TGCGCCAGCAGCTTGGCCCAAGTGAGAGTGACCCAGTACTTC.

V and J are TRBV19 and TRBJ1-4; no clear D. The CDR3 loop spans 13 amino acids. Trimming stripped 4 bases from V and 5 bases from J, with 8 bases between. CDR1 and CDR2 from the germline V gene are LNHDA and SQIVND (reference sequence). CDR3 region: CASSSTRNEKLFF. CDR3 bases: TGTGCCAGTAGTAGTACTAGGAATGAAAAACTGTTTTTT.

The chain combines TRBV5-4 with TRBJ2-5, with D unresolved. The better agreement between TRBJ2-7 and the DNA end casts doubt on the J call. There are 14 residues in the CDR3. Germline V gene sequence: CDR1 SGHNT, CDR2 YYREEE (reference sequence). CDR3 residues: CASSLDRPNYEQYF. For the CDR3, the DNA is TGTGCCAGCAGCTTGGATAGACCGAACTACGAGCAGTACTTC.

The table lists this clone with a count of one. J is TRBJ2-7 and V is TRBV7-8, with 8 bases matching TRBD2. The CDR3 loop spans 16 amino acids. Trimming took 0 bases from V and 5 from J; bases not matched to a gene: 9. The germline CDR1 and CDR2 sequences are SGHVS and FQNEAQ. Here the CDR3 DNA reads TGTGCCAGCAGCTTAGCAGGCGGGGGGCCTCGGAACGAGCAGTACTTC. Protein: CASSLAGGGPRNEQYF.

This chain uses TRBV28 with TRBJ2-7; perhaps TRBD1 as D (6 bases). CDR3 length: 14 amino acids. Trimming left V 6 bases short and J 1 base short, with 13 bases between. CDR1 is MDHEN and CDR2 is SYDVKM in the germline V gene. DNA of the CDR3: TGTGCCAGCAGGCTCGAAGGGGGTTCCTACGAGCAGTACTTC. Translating it yields CASRLEGGSYEQYF.

The V and J genes are TRBV19 and TRBJ2-4, with D tentatively TRBD1 (5 bases). Trimming pared 5 bases from V and 6 bases from J, leaving 14 bases between. The CDR3 length is 14 residues. CDR1 is LNHDA, CDR2 SQIVND, per germline (reference sequence). This CDR3 is CASSPRGQGNIQYF. The CDR3 coding sequence is TGTGCCAGTAGTCCTCGCGGCCAGGGAAACATTCAGTACTTC.

The chain combines TRBV7-9 with TRBJ2-2, with 9 bases identical to TRBD2. Germline values: CDR1 SEHNR, CDR2 FQNEAQ (reference sequence). With 1 base clipped from V and 3 bases from J, the junction kept 6 bases outside the gene matches. CDR3 length: 17 residues. DNA for the CDR3: TGTGCCAGCAGCTTAGGTCTAGCGGGGACTTACACCGGGGAGCTGTTTTTT. Translation gives CASSLGLAGTYTGELFF.

The chain joins TRBV28 to TRBJ2-3; 12 bases fit TRBD1. The CDR3 extends over 17 amino acids. The germline V gene encodes CDR1 MDHEN and CDR2 SYDVKM. The junction had 6 bases not matched to a gene; V was cut back by 3 bases and J by 2 bases. Here the CDR3 DNA reads TGTGCCAGCAGTTTCTCGGGACAGGGGGCTCTCACAGATACGCAGTATTTT. Protein product: CASSFSGQGALTDTQYF.

The chain has TRBV6-1 and TRBJ1-5; TRBD1 agrees at 9 bases. CDR1 and CDR2 from the germline V gene are MNHNS and SASEGT. Unmatched junction bases numbered 9, after V lost 7 bases and J lost 5 bases. The CDR3 spans 15 residues. CDR3 sequence reads: CASTGYTGGDQPQHF. In DNA, the CDR3 is TGTGCCAGCACCGGCTACACAGGGGGCGATCAGCCCCAGCATTTT.